The entry that follows covers one T cell receptor beta chain sequence. Trimming at V came to 4 bases and at J to 4 bases, leaving 6 bases not matched to a gene. Germline V gene lookup returns CDR1 KGHDR and CDR2 SFDVKD. The CDR3 covers 15 residues. The sample originates from a study of blood T cell repertoires in COVID-19. Data came from immunoSEQ multiplex PCR; TCRdb stores just in-frame clones and leaves some out. The sample gives about 100,000 clones, almost 90% of which show up once; roughly 4.7% is in the top ten. The receptor was derived from a human donor in a cohort sampled during active COVID-19. This sequence joins TRBV24-1 and TRBJ2-5; 9 bases agree with TRBD2. Sequencing used peripheral blood. The CDR3 loop reads CATSDGGRASETQYF. The CDR3 DNA follows: TGTGCCACCAGTGACGGCGGGAGGGCCTCAGAGACCCAGTACTTC.